Listed here are 32 T cell receptor beta chains from one sample, sequenced in a study of early T cells in non-severe SARS-CoV-2 infection. One entry per CDR3 protein, called by TCRdb with MiXCR from the 5' RACE reads. Here the sample spans tens of thousands of distinct CDR3 sequences, approximately 9% being singletons. Sample: whole blood. These receptors were obtained from an adult who was a healthcare worker with PCR-confirmed SARS-CoV-2 infection or an uninfected control (not recorded which).

Turning to this clonotype: At one boundary the junction diverges from the germline segment, which might be a read error. The chain joins TRBV7-2 to TRBJ2-7, with 10 bases aligning to TRBD2. The germline CDR1 and CDR2 sequences are SGHTA and FQGNSA. The CDR3 consists of 15 residues. DNA of the CDR3: TGTGCCATCAGCGCCACTAGCGGGACAACCTACGAGCAGTACTTC. Translated: CAISATSGTTYEQYF.

This clonotype came up many times. This chain connects TRBV9 to TRBJ2-3; D uncertain. The CDR3 spans 13 residues. Germline V gene lookup returns CDR1 SGDLS and CDR2 YYNGEE. Trimming shortened V by 0 bases and J by 3 bases, and 5 bases separated the two germline ends. CDR3 amino acids: CASSVEPTDTQYF. CDR3 nucleotides: TGTGCCAGCAGCGTAGAGCCGACAGATACGCAGTATTTT.

This clonotype was counted many times. This sequence joins TRBV28 and TRBJ1-6, with unresolved D. CDR3 length equals 14 residues. Deletions cut 7 bases from V and 2 bases from J, with 9 bases between. Germline-derived CDR1 and CDR2 are MDHEN and SYDVKM. DNA for the CDR3: TGTGCCAGCACCCTTATGGCCTATAATTCACCCCTCCACTTT. Its translation is CASTLMAYNSPLHF.

This clonotype was picked up many times. The chain has TRBV20-1 and TRBJ2-1, with TRBD2 matching over 9 bases. CDR3 size: 14 residues. In germline, CDR1 is DFQATT, CDR2 SNEGSKA (reference sequence). J gave up 3 bases and V 1 base, and 1 base lay outside the gene matches. CDR3: CSARGTSDYNEQFF. CDR3 DNA sequence: TGCAGTGCTAGAGGGACTAGCGACTACAATGAGCAGTTCTTC.

This clonotype showed up just a few times. The V and J genes are TRBV29-1 and TRBJ1-1; no clear D. Germline CDR1 and CDR2: SQVTM and ANQGSEA. V lost 4 bases to trimming and J lost 4 bases, with 10 bases between them. The CDR3 sequence is 12 residues long. The CDR3 reads CSVVGWSTEAFF. CDR3 sequence (DNA): TGCAGCGTTGTAGGGTGGTCCACTGAAGCTTTCTTT.

This clonotype was counted many times. The chain is built from TRBV7-2 and TRBJ2-1, with 9 nucleotides matching TRBD2. The CDR3 has 16 amino acids. Trimming cost V 0 bases and J 7 bases; bases outside gene matches: 7. Germline lookup yields CDR1 SGHTA and CDR2 FQGNSA. The CDR3 reads CASSLASSGTTNEQFF. Written as DNA, the CDR3 is TGTGCCAGCAGCTTAGCGTCTAGCGGGACGACGAATGAGCAGTTCTTC.

V gene TRBV5-6 combines with J gene TRBJ1-1, with no clear D. CDR1 SGHDT and CDR2 YYEEEE come from the germline V gene. The CDR3 length is 13 residues. With 0 bases removed from V and 6 bases from J, the gap between germline ends came to 9 bases. The CDR3 region is CASSLEPRAEAFF. The CDR3 DNA sequence: TGTGCCAGCAGCTTGGAGCCGCGAGCTGAAGCTTTCTTT.

The chain recombines TRBV6-2 or TRBV6-3 with TRBJ2-3, with 9 bases identical to TRBD1. Trimming took 0 bases from V and 6 from J; bases not matched to a gene: 19. The CDR3 runs to 20 residues. Per germline, CDR1 MNHEY and CDR2 SVGEGT. CDR3 region: CASSYSFNPFRTGDLDTQYF. The CDR3 coding sequence is TGTGCCAGCAGTTACTCGTTCAATCCCTTTCGGACAGGGGATTTGGATACGCAGTATTTT.

This clonotype was observed many times. The V call is TRBV24-1, the J call TRBJ2-3, with 10 bases aligning to TRBD2. Looked up from germline, CDR1 is KGHDR and CDR2 is SFDVKD. V dropped 5 bases and J dropped 3; count of bases not matched to a gene: 4. This CDR3 region has 15 residues. For the CDR3, the DNA is TGTGCCACCAGTGGGTCTAGCGGGGGAACAGATACGCAGTATTTT. Translation: CATSGSSGGTDTQYF.

The V gene is TRBV9, the J gene TRBJ2-7; D remains unclear. Deletions cut 4 bases from V and 5 bases from J, with 13 bases between. Per the germline V gene, CDR1 is SGDLS and CDR2 is YYNGEE. The CDR3 contains 13 residues. CDR3 region: CASSPGFDDEQYF. The CDR3 bases are TGTGCCAGCAGCCCTGGTTTTGACGACGAGCAGTACTTC. Variable domain in full (rest from reference TRBV9 and TRBJ2-7): DSGVTQTPKHLITATGQRVTLRCSPRSGDLSVYWYQQSLDQGLQFLIQYYNGEERAKGNILERFSAQQFPDLHSELNLSSLELGDSALYFCASSPGFDDEQYFGPGTRLTVT.

This clonotype was seen a few times. The chain uses TRBV20-1 and TRBJ2-1; D call uncertain. The CDR3 contains 15 residues. The V gene's germline CDR1 is DFQATT and CDR2 SNEGSKA (reference sequence). The CDR3 DNA sequence: TGCAGCAATACGAACTCCCTCAACTGGAACAATGAGCAGTTCTTC. This codes for CSNTNSLNWNNEQFF.

There are a few counts of this clonotype. This chain uses TRBV19 with TRBJ2-5; D remains ambiguous. The CDR3 extends over 13 amino acids. V gave up 4 bases and J gave up 2 bases, with 8 bases separating them. Germline lookup yields CDR1 LNHDA and CDR2 SQIVND (reference sequence). CDR3 DNA: TGTGCCAGTAGTAGGTTCGGGCAAGAGACCCAGTACTTC. As protein: CASSRFGQETQYF.

The chain carries TRBV5-4 and TRBJ2-7, with 9 positions matching TRBD1. CDR3 length equals 15 residues. Germline CDR1 and CDR2: SGHNT and YYREEE (reference sequence). Unmatched junction bases numbered 10, after V lost 4 bases and J lost 5 bases. CDR3 coding DNA: TGTGCCAGCAGCCCGGGACAGGGTCGTCCCCACGAGCAGTACTTC. Protein product: CASSPGQGRPHEQYF. The full variable domain, rest sourced from reference TRBV5-4 and TRBJ2-7, is ETGVTQSPTHLIKTRGQQVTLRCSSQSGHNTVSWYQQALGQGPQFIFQYYREEENGRGNFPPRFSGLQFPNYSSELNVNALELDDSALYLCASSPGQGRPHEQYFGPGTRLTVT.

This clonotype was seen ten or more times. The CDR3 region has the DNA TGCAGCATACAGACAGGGGAGACCCAGTACTTC. Protein sequence: CSIQTGETQYF. The chain carries TRBV29-1 and TRBJ2-5; TRBD1 matches 7 bases. The V gene end was trimmed by 8 bases and the J gene end by 5 bases; junction bases not matched to a gene: 5. This CDR3 region has 11 residues. CDR1 is SQVTM and CDR2 is ANQGSEA in the germline V gene.

This clonotype was recorded a few times. V is TRBV12-3 or TRBV12-4 and J is TRBJ2-7; possible D gene TRBD2, 6 bases. V lost 5 bases to trimming and J lost 3 bases, with 14 bases between them. The CDR3 sequence is 14 residues long. The CDR3 nucleotides are TGTGCCAGCAGTGGAACCTGGGGGGACTACGAGCAGTACTTC. Amino acid sequence: CASSGTWGDYEQYF.

This clonotype was picked up many times. V gene TRBV20-1 combines with J gene TRBJ2-1; D is unresolved. The V and J ends lost 1 base and 4 bases respectively, with 5 bases between them. The CDR3 is 12 amino acids. Germline values: CDR1 DFQATT, CDR2 SNEGSKA (reference sequence). The CDR3 sequence is CSARGNYNEQFF. CDR3 nucleotide sequence: TGCAGTGCTAGAGGCAATTACAATGAGCAGTTCTTC.

There are a few counts of this clonotype. This chain links TRBV28 with TRBJ1-1; no firm D call. Germline V gives CDR1 MDHEN, CDR2 SYDVKM. This CDR3 is built from 17 residues. Trimming took 6 bases from V and 5 from J, leaving 25 bases between them. The CDR3 nucleotides read TGTGCCAGCAGCCCCCCGGTTGGGCGGATACTAGAAACTGAAGCTTTCTTT. This sequence encodes CASSPPVGRILETEAFF. The complete variable domain, with remaining parts taken from reference TRBV28 and TRBJ1-1, reads DVKVTQSSRYLVKRTGEKVFLECVQDMDHENMFWYRQDPGLGLRLIYFSYDVKMKEKGDIPEGYSVSREKKERFSLILESASTNQTSMYLCASSPPVGRILETEAFFGQGTRLTVV.

The chain couples TRBV19 to TRBJ2-1; 11 bases are shared with TRBD2. V lost 6 bases and J lost 7; bases outside the gene matches: 8. The CDR3 runs to 15 residues. CDR1 and CDR2 from the germline V gene are LNHDA and SQIVND (reference sequence). In DNA, the CDR3 is TGTGCCAGTAGCCTAGCGGGAGGAAGGGGAAATGAGCAGTTCTTC. Its translation is CASSLAGGRGNEQFF.

As to this clonotype: Relative to the germline gene, one junction end is altered; a read error may explain this. V gene TRBV28 combines with J gene TRBJ2-7; D not resolved. CDR1 is MDHEN and CDR2 is SYDVKM in the germline V gene. The CDR3 length is 11 residues. The CDR3 loop reads CASSTPTKTCF. CDR3 in DNA: TGTGCCAGCAGTACTCCGACAAAGACTTGCTTC.

This clonotype was counted between two and nine times. The V call is TRBV5-5, the J call TRBJ2-1; TRBD1 might be the D (7 bases). The germline V and J ends were trimmed by 4 bases and 7 bases, with 12 bases remaining between them. CDR1 is SGHKS, CDR2 YYEKEE, per germline (reference sequence). The CDR3 sequence is 13 residues long. In nucleotides, the CDR3 is TGTGCCAGCAGCCGGGACAGCGGGAATGAGCAGTTCTTC. Translated, it gives CASSRDSGNEQFF.

This clonotype was recorded a few times. J is TRBJ2-1 and V is TRBV7-9; D uncertain. This CDR3 contains 16 residues. Between the trimmed V and J ends, which lost 1 base and 7 bases, there was a span of 17 bases. Germline CDR1 SEHNR, CDR2 FQNEAQ (reference sequence). The CDR3 nucleotides are TGTGCCAGCAGCTTAGGGCAGCCTGGCCCATCTAATGAGCAGTTCTTC. Translating it yields CASSLGQPGPSNEQFF.

The gene calls are TRBV10-3 and TRBJ2-7, with a possible D match to TRBD2 (6 bases). V dropped 4 bases and J dropped 3 bases, with 10 bases sitting between them. This CDR3 spans 13 amino acids. The germline gives CDR1 ENHRY, CDR2 SYGVKD. Here the CDR3 reads CAISVLASYEQYF. For the CDR3, the DNA is TGTGCCATCAGTGTTCTAGCGAGCTACGAGCAGTACTTC.

The chain couples TRBV5-1 to TRBJ1-1, with D uncertain. The length of the CDR3 is 14 residues. V was clipped by 4 bases and J by 0 bases, with 10 bases between them. The germline CDR1 and CDR2 sequences are SGHRS and YFSETQ. DNA for the CDR3: TGCGCCAGCAGCAGGGCAGCAATGAACACTGAAGCTTTCTTT. It is translated as CASSRAAMNTEAFF.

This rearrangement joins TRBV6-2 or TRBV6-3 to TRBJ1-6; 11 bases agree with TRBD1. Trimming took 6 bases from V and 7 from J; bases not matched to a gene: 8. The CDR3 covers 16 residues. The germline V gene encodes CDR1 MNHEY and CDR2 SVGEGT. CDR3 in amino acids: CASSYVRTGGNSPLHF. CDR3 DNA: TGTGCCAGCAGCTACGTGAGGACAGGGGGCAATTCACCCCTCCACTTT.

The chain joins TRBV24-1 to TRBJ2-2; no clear D gene. This CDR3 region has 13 residues. V lost 9 bases to trimming and J lost 3 bases, with 10 bases between them. CDR1 is KGHDR and CDR2 is SFDVKD in the germline V gene. CDR3 residues: CATGKTDTGELFF. CDR3 nucleotides: TGTGCCACCGGAAAGACGGACACCGGGGAGCTGTTTTTT.

This clonotype was seen repeatedly, ten times or more. The chain recombines TRBV28 with TRBJ1-2; TRBD1 matches 7 bases. V trimming: 3 bases; J trimming: 4 bases; junction bases outside the gene matches: 17. Germline V gene sequence: CDR1 MDHEN, CDR2 SYDVKM. The CDR3 contains 18 residues. The CDR3 here is CASSFQPGQRIFPYGYTF. The CDR3 DNA reads as TGTGCCAGCAGTTTCCAGCCGGGACAGAGAATATTTCCCTATGGCTACACCTTC.

The chain uses TRBV28 and TRBJ2-1; 9 bases agree with TRBD2. The CDR3 runs to 15 residues. J gave up 7 bases and V 4 bases, and 8 bases lay outside the gene matches. CDR1 and CDR2 from the germline V gene are MDHEN and SYDVKM. CDR3 sequence reads: CASSSAGGGKNEQFF. CDR3 DNA: TGTGCCAGCAGTTCGGCGGGAGGGGGTAAGAATGAGCAGTTCTTC.

There are many counts of this clonotype. The chain joins TRBV20-1 to TRBJ2-3; D not resolved. Trimming removed 2 bases at V and 4 bases at J, with 10 bases between. This CDR3 contains 13 residues. Germline V gives CDR1 DFQATT, CDR2 SNEGSKA (reference sequence). This CDR3 is CSARSVSSDTQYF. The CDR3 DNA reads as TGCAGTGCTAGAAGCGTTAGCTCAGATACGCAGTATTTT.

V and J are TRBV29-1 and TRBJ2-2, with D maybe TRBD1 (5 bases). The V end lost 5 bases, the J end lost 0 bases, and 10 bases lay between the germline ends. There are 14 residues in the CDR3. Germline V CDR1 and CDR2: SQVTM, ANQGSEA. The CDR3 protein is CSVIDSTNTGELFF. The CDR3 bases are TGCAGCGTTATAGACAGTACGAACACCGGGGAGCTGTTTTTT.

The gene calls are TRBV27 and TRBJ2-7; D possibly corresponds to TRBD2 (5 bases). Germline V gene lookup returns CDR1 MNHEY and CDR2 SMNVEV (reference sequence). Trimming stripped 5 bases from V and 3 bases from J, with 20 bases between. This CDR3 spans 16 amino acids. The DNA for the CDR3 is TGTGCCAGCAGTCCAACGTCCCGGGAACAAATCTACGAGCAGTACTTC. It encodes CASSPTSREQIYEQYF.

The V and J genes are TRBV28 and TRBJ1-2; D is perhaps TRBD1 (5 bases). Germline CDR1 and CDR2: MDHEN and SYDVKM. The CDR3 runs 14 residues. V lost 3 bases and J lost 2, with 10 bases in between. CDR3 nucleotides: TGTGCCAGCAGTTTCCAGGGAGAAAACTATGGCTACACCTTC. This gives the protein CASSFQGENYGYTF.

The sample holds a few counts of this clonotype. The chain carries TRBV29-1 and TRBJ2-5; tentative D call: TRBD1 (5 bases). The germline CDR1 and CDR2 sequences are SQVTM and ANQGSEA. Trimming cost V 1 base and J 5 bases, with 11 bases left between them. The CDR3 contains 13 residues. CDR3 DNA sequence: TGCAGCGTTGAAGCCCAGGGCTCGGAGACCCAGTACTTC. Its translation is CSVEAQGSETQYF.